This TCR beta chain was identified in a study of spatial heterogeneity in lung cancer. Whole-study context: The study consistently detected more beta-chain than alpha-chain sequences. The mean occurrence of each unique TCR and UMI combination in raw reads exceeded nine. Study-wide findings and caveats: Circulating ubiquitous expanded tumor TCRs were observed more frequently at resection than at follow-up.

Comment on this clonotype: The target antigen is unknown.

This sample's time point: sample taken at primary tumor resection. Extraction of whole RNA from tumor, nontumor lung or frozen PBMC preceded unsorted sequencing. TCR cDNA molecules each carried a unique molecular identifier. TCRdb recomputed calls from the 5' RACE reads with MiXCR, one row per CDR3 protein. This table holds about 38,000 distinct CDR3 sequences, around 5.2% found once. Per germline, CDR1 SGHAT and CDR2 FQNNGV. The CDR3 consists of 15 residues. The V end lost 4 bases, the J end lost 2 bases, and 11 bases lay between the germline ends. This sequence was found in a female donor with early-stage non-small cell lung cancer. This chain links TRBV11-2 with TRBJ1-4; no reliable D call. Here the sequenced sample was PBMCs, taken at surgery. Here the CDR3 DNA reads TGTGCCAGCAGCTCGGAACCGGCGACTAATGAAAAACTGTTTTTT. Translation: CASSSEPATNEKLFF.